Described below is a single TCR beta chain sequence and its context. Authors' analysis steps: By means of reference gene primer amplification, nucleated cell counts were estimated. Assay used: immunoSEQ multiplex PCR; TCRdb lists only in-frame clones, some missing. D and trimming were read from the DNA, whereas the V and J calls and clone size are those reported in that table. Here the sample spans about 170,000 clones, roughly 93% being singletons. Recruited during active infection, patients (from Seattle) were subsequently followed longitudinally. V was clipped by 5 bases and J by 5 bases; unmatched bases: 10. The germline V gene encodes CDR1 SNHLY and CDR2 FYNNEI. CDR3 length: 16 amino acids. This specimen belongs to a study of blood T cell repertoires in COVID-19. Study context: The origin of the acute and convalescent COVID-19 samples was the United States, Italy and Spain. The cDNA or gDNA used as material had been derived from T cells, B-cell-depleted T cells, or PBMCs.

This sequence was found in a man aged 18 to 30 with COVID-19, enrolled during active disease. The chain recombines TRBV2 with TRBJ2-1; 9 bases align to TRBD1. What was sequenced was peripheral blood. This chain's CDR3 is CASSSPGTGINNEQFF. The CDR3 nucleotides read TGTGCCAGCAGTAGTCCCGGGACAGGGATCAACAATGAGCAGTTCTTC.